The 12 T cell receptor beta chains given below trace back to one sample, sequenced in a study of T-cell memory formation after mild COVID-19. A single record per CDR3 protein comes from TCRdb applying MiXCR to the 5' RACE reads. The sample lists roughly 110,000 distinct CDR3 sequences, over 15% occurring once. Specimen: PBMCs or a T cell subset sorted from them (not recorded which). The receptors were gathered from an adult woman who had mild COVID-19 (a few samples of this study predate the infection). Cell type and time point are not known.

This clonotype was counted at least ten times. The chain is built from TRBV25-1 and TRBJ2-3; the D gene is possibly TRBD2 (6 bases). Trimming took 8 bases from V and 4 from J, leaving 13 bases between them. Germline lookup yields CDR1 MGHDK and CDR2 SYGVNS. The CDR3 length is 13 residues. The CDR3 region has the DNA TGTGCCAGCCAGGGAAGGAGGGCAGATACGCAGTATTTT. Translated, it gives CASQGRRADTQYF.

This rearrangement joins TRBV20-1 to TRBJ1-2; D ambiguous. The length of the CDR3 is 16 residues. Germline-derived CDR1 and CDR2 are DFQATT and SNEGSKA (reference sequence). Deletions cut 3 bases from V and 3 bases from J, with 20 bases between. CDR3 bases: TGCAGTGCTAGTCTCGGCCAGGACCTTCTCTACTATGGCTACACCTTC. Amino acid sequence: CSASLGQDLLYYGYTF.

This clonotype was found many times. This chain uses TRBV5-1 with TRBJ1-5; tentatively, D is TRBD1 (6 bases). The V gene lost 0 bases and the J gene lost 4 bases, with 11 bases spanning the gap. This CDR3 spans 15 amino acids. Germline assignment: CDR1 SGHRS and CDR2 YFSETQ. The CDR3 loop reads CASSLEGQGNQPQHF. The CDR3 DNA reads as TGCGCCAGCAGCTTGGAGGGACAAGGGAATCAGCCCCAGCATTTT. The variable domain in full, completed from reference TRBV5-1 and TRBJ1-5, reads KAGVTQTPRYLIKTRGQQVTLSCSPISGHRSVSWYQQTPGQGLQFLFEYFSETQRNKGNFPGRFSGRQFSNSRSEMNVSTLELGDSALYLCASSLEGQGNQPQHFGDGTRLSIL.

This clonotype was observed a few times. V and J are TRBV12-3 or TRBV12-4 and TRBJ2-3, with 9 bases lining up with TRBD2. CDR3 length: 15 amino acids. The V gene end was trimmed by 5 bases and the J gene end by 3 bases; junction bases not matched to a gene: 6. The CDR3 protein is CASSDIAGATDTQYF. In DNA, the CDR3 is TGTGCCAGCAGTGATATAGCGGGAGCTACAGATACGCAGTATTTT.

This clonotype was counted between two and nine times. The chain joins TRBV5-6 to TRBJ2-7; perhaps TRBD2 as D (5 bases). The V gene lost 7 bases and the J gene lost 6 bases, with 14 bases spanning the gap. Germline V lookup: CDR1 SGHDT, CDR2 YYEEEE. The CDR3 extends over 12 amino acids. Here the CDR3 DNA reads TGTGCCAGCTCCCTAGAAAGCGGCGAGCAGTACTTC. It yields the protein CASSLESGEQYF.

This clonotype is a singleton in its sample. The chain employs TRBV12-3 or TRBV12-4 and TRBJ2-1; D is uncertain. The ends were cut back, 6 bases at V and 4 bases at J, with 22 bases in the middle. This CDR3 comprises 17 residues. The CDR3: CASRGLTKRDDYNEQFF. The CDR3 DNA reads as TGTGCCAGCAGGGGCTTAACGAAGCGAGACGATTACAATGAGCAGTTCTTC.

This clonotype has only a few counts. This sequence joins TRBV15 and TRBJ2-7; the match to TRBD2 covers 12 bases. Per germline, CDR1 LNHNV and CDR2 YYDKDF (reference sequence). The CDR3 runs 16 residues. V shed 0 bases and J 5 bases; nucleotides not matched to a gene: 5. CDR3 DNA: TGTGCCACCAGCAGAGATAGGGGACTAGCGGGCCACGAGCAGTACTTC. Its protein is CATSRDRGLAGHEQYF.

The chain combines TRBV7-9 with TRBJ2-1; TRBD1 aligns across 10 bases. V shed 0 bases, J shed 3 bases, and the junction held 8 bases outside the gene matches. Looked up from germline, CDR1 is SEHNR and CDR2 is FQNEAQ (reference sequence). The length of the CDR3 is 18 residues. CDR3 amino acids: CASSLAGAGQGVYNEQFF. The CDR3 DNA reads TGTGCCAGCAGCTTAGCGGGGGCAGGACAGGGGGTCTACAATGAGCAGTTCTTC.

This clonotype turned up a few times. V is TRBV4-1 and J is TRBJ2-1; possibly TRBD1 or TRBD2 for D (5 bases each). There are 22 residues in the CDR3. Germline V gene sequence: CDR1 MGHRA, CDR2 YSYEKL. Trimming removed 0 bases from V and 4 bases from J, with 31 bases in between. CDR3 region: CASSQDMFRTEMLGVGYNEQFF. CDR3 nucleotide sequence: TGCGCCAGCAGCCAAGATATGTTCCGAACCGAAATGTTGGGGGTGGGGTACAATGAGCAGTTCTTC.

V usage is TRBV30 and J usage is TRBJ2-7; TRBD1 matches at 12 bases. Trimming removed 6 bases from V and 6 bases from J; junction bases left unmatched: 6. This CDR3 is 13 amino acids long. Germline assignment: CDR1 GTSNPN and CDR2 SVGIG (reference sequence). CDR3 sequence reads: CACSGTGGFEQYF. CDR3 DNA sequence: TGTGCCTGTTCTGGGACAGGGGGCTTCGAGCAGTACTTC.

The chain employs TRBV12-3 or TRBV12-4 and TRBJ2-3; D remains unclear. Trimming left V 8 bases short and J 6 bases short, with 15 bases between. CDR3 size: 13 residues. The chain's CDR3 is CASLGPALDTQYF. CDR3 in DNA: TGTGCCAGCTTAGGGCCCGCCCTGGATACGCAGTATTTT.

Ten or more counts support this clonotype. The V and J genes are TRBV6-2 or TRBV6-3 and TRBJ2-5; D is uncertain. The CDR3 has 15 residues. With 0 bases removed from V and 6 bases from J, the gap between germline ends came to 14 bases. CDR1 is MNHEY and CDR2 is SVGEGT in the germline V gene. Here the CDR3 reads CASSYSKPAWKTQYF. The CDR3 nucleotides read TGTGCCAGCAGTTACTCGAAGCCAGCTTGGAAGACCCAGTACTTC.